Listed here are 31 T cell receptor beta chains from one sample, sequenced in a study of cytomegalovirus exposure and HLA in healthy donors. 60 Vbeta and 13 Jbeta primers were used in PCR. The repertoire was sequenced with immunoSEQ multiplex PCR; TCRdb's copy has only in-frame clones and lacks some. The sample shows 95,000 to 100,000 clones, about 83% of them seen only once. The sequenced sample consisted of PBMCs. These receptors were taken from a female donor in good health and CMV-seropositive.

This clone was detected only a few times. The rearrangement uses TRBV6-1 and TRBJ1-1; possible D gene TRBD1, 6 bases. Trimming removed 0 bases from V and 5 bases from J, with 16 bases in between. Germline CDR1 MNHNS, CDR2 SASEGT. The CDR3 is made up of 16 amino acids. The CDR3 DNA follows: TGTGCCAGCAGTGAAGCGGGGAGGGGGGGAGGAACTGAAGCTTTCTTT. Residues: CASSEAGRGGGTEAFF.

V gene TRBV6-4 combines with J gene TRBJ1-3; TRBD1 might be the D (6 bases). The CDR3 totals 13 residues. The V end lost 8 bases, the J end lost 3 bases, and 11 bases lay between the germline ends. Germline CDR1 is MRHNA and CDR2 is SNTAGT. CDR3 nucleotide sequence: TGTGCCAGCTCCCGGGACAATGGAAACACCATATATTTT. As protein: CASSRDNGNTIYF.

J is TRBJ1-4 and V is TRBV9, with TRBD1 matching over 7 bases. J lost 8 bases, V lost 3 bases, and 4 bases had no gene match. Germline CDR1 SGDLS, CDR2 YYNGEE. The CDR3 has 13 residues. The CDR3 DNA reads as TGTGCCAGCAGCGGACTACAGGGGGAAAAACTGTTTTTT. Translation: CASSGLQGEKLFF.

The genes are TRBV5-6 and TRBJ1-6; D unresolved. The ends were cut back, 0 bases at V and 0 bases at J, with 7 bases in the middle. Per the germline V gene, CDR1 is SGHDT and CDR2 is YYEEEE. The CDR3 spans 16 residues. The CDR3, as DNA: TGTGCCAGCAGCTTGGGAGGGAGCTCCTATAATTCACCCCTCCACTTT. Protein sequence: CASSLGGSSYNSPLHF.

This clone was observed a single time. The chain links TRBV4-1 to TRBJ2-3; 11 bases fit TRBD1. The CDR3 contains 14 residues. Germline CDR1 is MGHRA and CDR2 is YSYEKL. The V segment lost 6 bases and the J segment 4 bases; nucleotides outside the gene matches: 3. The CDR3 protein is CASSGTGGADTQYF. The CDR3, as DNA: TGCGCCAGCAGTGGGACAGGGGGTGCAGATACGCAGTATTTT.

The chain links TRBV9 to TRBJ2-1, with TRBD2 identical over 7 bases. Looked up from germline, CDR1 is SGDLS and CDR2 is YYNGEE. V was clipped by 4 bases and J by 3 bases; unmatched bases: 4. CDR3 length: 14 residues. The CDR3 here is CASSPGGGYNEQFF. CDR3 bases: TGTGCCAGCAGCCCTGGGGGGGGCTACAATGAGCAGTTCTTC.

The J gene is TRBJ2-7, the V gene TRBV28, with TRBD1 as a possible D gene (5 bases). The CDR3 is 14 amino acids. The V and J ends lost 1 base and 5 bases respectively, with 12 bases between them. The germline gives CDR1 MDHEN, CDR2 SYDVKM. The CDR3 coding sequence is TGTGCCAGCAGTTTATTTGGGCAGGGCAACGAGCAGTACTTC. This codes for CASSLFGQGNEQYF.

This chain uses TRBV19 with TRBJ2-7; D possibly corresponds to TRBD2 (7 bases). The CDR3 contains 14 residues. Germline CDR1 LNHDA, CDR2 SQIVND (reference sequence). Trimming took off 6 bases at V and 5 bases at J, with 17 bases between the two ends. CDR3 nucleotides: TGTGCCAGTAGCTTCCTGGGGGGGCTCCACGAGCAGTACTTC. Translating it yields CASSFLGGLHEQYF.

The chain joins TRBV2 to TRBJ1-5; 7 bases map to TRBD1. Per the germline V gene, CDR1 is SNHLY and CDR2 is FYNNEI. V shed 8 bases and J 2 bases; nucleotides not matched to a gene: 3. This CDR3 spans 13 amino acids. This chain's CDR3 is CASSGQGNQPQHF. The CDR3 bases are TGTGCCAGCTCTGGACAGGGCAATCAGCCCCAGCATTTT. Drawing the rest from reference TRBV2 and TRBJ1-5, the complete variable domain is EPEVTQTPSHQVTQMGQEVILRCVPISNHLYFYWYRQILGQKVEFLVSFYNNEISEKSEIFDDQFSVERPDGSNFTLKIRSTKLEDSAMYFCASSGQGNQPQHFGDGTRLSIL.

The chain couples TRBV5-1 to TRBJ1-1, with 9 bases fitting TRBD1. Germline values: CDR1 SGHRS, CDR2 YFSETQ. The CDR3 spans 15 residues. After removal of 0 bases from V and 0 bases from J, the junction contained 0 bases not matched to a gene. In DNA form, the CDR3 reads TGCGCCAGCAGCTTGGGGGACAGGGTGAACACTGAAGCTTTCTTT. It translates to CASSLGDRVNTEAFF.

V gene TRBV28 combines with J gene TRBJ2-1; no firm D call. The germline CDR1 and CDR2 sequences are MDHEN and SYDVKM. Trimming left V 5 bases short and J 9 bases short, with 11 bases between. The CDR3 has 12 amino acids. CDR3: CASSQGGFEQFF. CDR3 sequence (DNA): TGTGCCAGCAGTCAAGGCGGCTTTGAGCAGTTCTTC. Using reference TRBV28 and TRBJ2-1 for the parts outside the CDR3, the full variable domain is DVKVTQSSRYLVKRTGEKVFLECVQDMDHENMFWYRQDPGLGLRLIYFSYDVKMKEKGDIPEGYSVSREKKERFSLILESASTNQTSMYLCASSQGGFEQFFGPGTRLTVL.

The genes are TRBV2 and TRBJ2-5, with D unclear. The CDR3 extends over 12 amino acids. Germline values: CDR1 SNHLY, CDR2 FYNNEI. Trimming took off 10 bases at V and 4 bases at J, with 13 bases between the two ends. The CDR3 coding sequence is TGTGCCATTCGTCCCCTTCGAGAGACCCAGTACTTC. Protein product: CAIRPLRETQYF.

This clone was seen just once. The chain recombines TRBV6-5 with TRBJ2-3; maybe TRBD1 (6 bases). This CDR3 region has 15 residues. Germline-derived CDR1 and CDR2 are MNHEY and SVGAGI. Deletions cut 7 bases from V and 7 bases from J, with 21 bases between. The CDR3 DNA sequence: TGTGCCAGCACCCACACCGGACAGAAGGGTTATACGCAGTATTTT. Encoded protein: CASTHTGQKGYTQYF.

In nucleotides, the CDR3 is TGTGCCAGCAGCTTGGCCAACAACTACGAGCAGTACTTC. It codes for CASSLANNYEQYF. The V call is TRBV5-6, the J call TRBJ2-7, with no clear D. This CDR3 is built from 13 residues. The germline V and J ends were trimmed by 0 bases and 3 bases, with 7 bases remaining between them. In germline, CDR1 is SGHDT, CDR2 YYEEEE.

The chain has TRBV6-5 and TRBJ1-1; D gene ambiguous. In germline, CDR1 is MNHEY, CDR2 SVGAGI. The CDR3 consists of 16 residues. V shed 3 bases and J shed 0 bases, with 14 bases lying between them. The CDR3 spells CASSYREPYLNTEAFF. CDR3 nucleotide sequence: TGTGCCAGCAGTTATCGGGAACCGTATTTGAACACTGAAGCTTTCTTT.

With respect to this clone: A read error may account for a junction end that differs from germline. The gene calls are TRBV18 and TRBJ2-2; 9 bases agree with TRBD1. CDR3 size: 17 residues. The germline V gene encodes CDR1 KGHSH and CDR2 LQKENI. The CDR3 nucleotides read TGTGCCAGCTCACCTATACCGGGACAGGGAGGCACCGGGGGGCTGTTTTTT. It encodes CASSPIPGQGGTGGLFF.

This clone has just a few counts. The genes are TRBV5-1 and TRBJ1-2; TRBD1 agrees at 10 bases. This CDR3 has 14 amino acids. Germline loops: CDR1 SGHRS, CDR2 YFSETQ. V shed 4 bases and J 7 bases; nucleotides not matched to a gene: 7. This chain's CDR3 is CASSLSGTGVGYTF. The CDR3 nucleotides read TGCGCCAGCAGCCTTTCCGGGACAGGGGTTGGCTACACCTTC.

V is TRBV27 and J is TRBJ1-4; 7 positions agree with TRBD1. Germline V gene sequence: CDR1 MNHEY, CDR2 SMNVEV (reference sequence). J lost 11 bases, V lost 5 bases, and 14 bases had no gene match. The CDR3 extends over 15 amino acids. The CDR3 nucleotides are TGTGCCAGCAGTGATGGACAGGCCCGGGGATGGAAACTGTTTTTT. It codes for CASSDGQARGWKLFF.

V is TRBV5-1 and J is TRBJ1-2, with 7 positions matching TRBD1. Germline V gene sequence: CDR1 SGHRS, CDR2 YFSETQ. The CDR3 is made up of 15 amino acids. J gave up 4 bases and V 4 bases, and 10 bases lay outside the gene matches. Here the CDR3 reads CASSERQGWGYGYTF. Here the CDR3 DNA reads TGCGCCAGCAGCGAGAGACAGGGATGGGGCTATGGCTACACCTTC.

The rearrangement links TRBV9 to TRBJ1-6; TRBD1 aligns across 7 bases. Germline trimming cut 4 bases from V and 5 bases from J; bases unmatched to any gene: 12. Per the germline V gene, CDR1 is SGDLS and CDR2 is YYNGEE. The CDR3 spans 17 residues. The CDR3 DNA reads as TGTGCCAGCAGCCTTGGAAGGACAGGTCGAGATAATTCACCCCTCCACTTT. It yields the protein CASSLGRTGRDNSPLHF. Full variable domain (rest looked up from reference TRBV9 and TRBJ1-6): DSGVTQTPKHLITATGQRVTLRCSPRSGDLSVYWYQQSLDQGLQFLIQYYNGEERAKGNILERFSAQQFPDLHSELNLSSLELGDSALYFCASSLGRTGRDNSPLHFGNGTRLTVT.

The chain employs TRBV11-3 and TRBJ1-1, with D maybe TRBD1 (5 bases). CDR1 SGHNT and CDR2 YENEEA come from the germline V gene. Trimming removed 5 bases from V and 2 bases from J, with 9 bases in between. This CDR3 spans 13 amino acids. The CDR3 spells CASSLDTNTEAFF. The CDR3 coding sequence is TGTGCCAGCAGCCTGGACACAAACACTGAAGCTTTCTTT.

The CDR3 here is CASSRKLGRTSYEQYF. In DNA form, the CDR3 reads TGTGCCAGCAGCCGGAAACTAGGGCGGACTTCCTACGAGCAGTACTTC. The gene calls are TRBV5-6 and TRBJ2-7; tentative D call: TRBD2 (5 bases). The length of the CDR3 is 16 residues. Germline V gives CDR1 SGHDT, CDR2 YYEEEE. V was trimmed by 4 bases and J by 1 base, leaving 18 bases between them.

The chain uses TRBV7-8 and TRBJ1-6; 7 bases are shared with TRBD1. This CDR3 has 16 amino acids. The J segment lost 6 bases and the V segment lost 7 bases, leaving 12 bases of the junction unmatched. Germline-derived CDR1 and CDR2 are SGHVS and FQNEAQ. CDR3 sequence reads: CASTLRTGETNSPLHF. In DNA, the CDR3 is TGTGCCAGCACACTTCGAACAGGGGAAACTAATTCACCCCTCCACTTT.

The chain has TRBV5-1 and TRBJ1-2; D is possibly TRBD1 (5 bases). Trimming pared 1 base from V and 8 bases from J, leaving 15 bases between. The CDR3 extends over 14 amino acids. Germline V gene sequence: CDR1 SGHRS, CDR2 YFSETQ. CDR3 DNA sequence: TGCGCCAGCAGCTTGTGGTCGGGGGATGAGGGCTACACCTTC. Its translation is CASSLWSGDEGYTF.

The V and J genes are TRBV18 and TRBJ1-5, with D hard to call. There are 15 residues in the CDR3. Trimming shortened V by 3 bases and J by 0 bases, and 9 bases separated the two germline ends. From germline, CDR1 is KGHSH and CDR2 LQKENI. The CDR3, as DNA: TGTGCCAGCTCACCTTGGGCGAATAGCAATCAGCCCCAGCATTTT. It specifies CASSPWANSNQPQHF. Drawing the rest from reference TRBV18 and TRBJ1-5, the complete variable domain is NAGVMQNPRHLVRRRGQEARLRCSPMKGHSHVYWYRQLPEEGLKFMVYLQKENIIDESGMPKERFSAEFPKEGPSILRIQQVVRGDSAAYFCASSPWANSNQPQHFGDGTRLSIL.

CDR3 sequence (DNA): TGTGCCAGCAGCTCCTCTGGGGGACTAGCGGGAGATGGGTCCGGGGAGCTGTTTTTT. Translating gives CASSSSGGLAGDGSGELFF. The chain is built from TRBV7-3 and TRBJ2-2; TRBD2 matches 14 bases. In germline, CDR1 is SGHTA, CDR2 FQGTGA. V lost 4 bases, J lost 6 bases, and 13 bases stayed unmatched. This CDR3 has 19 residues.

The genes are TRBV11-2 and TRBJ1-2; D is perhaps TRBD1 (5 bases). The ends were cut back, 3 bases at V and 3 bases at J, with 5 bases in the middle. This CDR3 is 12 amino acids long. Per germline, CDR1 SGHAT and CDR2 FQNNGV. The CDR3 loop is CASSFRDYGYTF. For the CDR3, the DNA is TGTGCCAGCAGCTTCAGGGACTATGGCTACACCTTC. The complete variable domain, with remaining parts taken from reference TRBV11-2 and TRBJ1-2, reads EAGVAQSPRYKIIEKRQSVAFWCNPISGHATLYWYQQILGQGPKLLIQFQNNGVVDDSQLPKDRFSAERLKGVDSTLKIQPAKLEDSAVYLCASSFRDYGYTFGSGTRLTVV.

The J gene is TRBJ1-1, the V gene TRBV28, with D unresolved. This CDR3 is 13 amino acids long. The V end was cut by 8 bases, the J end by 1 base, with 11 bases between. From germline, CDR1 is MDHEN and CDR2 SYDVKM. The CDR3: CASRRTGNTEAFF. In DNA, the CDR3 is TGTGCCAGCCGTCGGACTGGGAACACTGAAGCTTTCTTT.

The chain combines TRBV13 with TRBJ1-1; TRBD1 is a possible D gene (5 bases). The CDR3 runs 16 residues. CDR1 is PRHDT, CDR2 FYEKMQ, per germline (reference sequence). Between the trimmed V and J ends, which lost 1 base and 1 base, there was a span of 13 bases. CDR3 amino acids: CASSLDLGTGNTEAFF. CDR3 DNA: TGTGCCAGCAGCTTAGATTTGGGAACAGGGAACACTGAAGCTTTCTTT.

This clone was detected only a few times. This chain connects TRBV2 to TRBJ2-5; weak D call: TRBD1 (6 bases). The CDR3 spans 17 residues. V dropped 5 bases and J dropped 0 bases, with 19 bases sitting between them. Germline CDR1 reads SNHLY; CDR2 reads FYNNEI. The CDR3: CASSFRTVLGYQETQYF. The CDR3 DNA is TGTGCCAGCAGTTTCAGGACAGTCCTGGGGTACCAAGAGACCCAGTACTTC.

Only a few counts were recorded for this clone. V gene TRBV6-5 combines with J gene TRBJ2-1; 8 positions match TRBD2. V lost 4 bases, J lost 2 bases, and 7 bases stayed unmatched. Germline V gene lookup returns CDR1 MNHEY and CDR2 SVGAGI. The CDR3 has 16 residues. CDR3 region: CASSSYSGTPYNEQFF. CDR3 nucleotides: TGTGCCAGCAGTTCCTATAGCGGGACCCCCTACAATGAGCAGTTCTTC.